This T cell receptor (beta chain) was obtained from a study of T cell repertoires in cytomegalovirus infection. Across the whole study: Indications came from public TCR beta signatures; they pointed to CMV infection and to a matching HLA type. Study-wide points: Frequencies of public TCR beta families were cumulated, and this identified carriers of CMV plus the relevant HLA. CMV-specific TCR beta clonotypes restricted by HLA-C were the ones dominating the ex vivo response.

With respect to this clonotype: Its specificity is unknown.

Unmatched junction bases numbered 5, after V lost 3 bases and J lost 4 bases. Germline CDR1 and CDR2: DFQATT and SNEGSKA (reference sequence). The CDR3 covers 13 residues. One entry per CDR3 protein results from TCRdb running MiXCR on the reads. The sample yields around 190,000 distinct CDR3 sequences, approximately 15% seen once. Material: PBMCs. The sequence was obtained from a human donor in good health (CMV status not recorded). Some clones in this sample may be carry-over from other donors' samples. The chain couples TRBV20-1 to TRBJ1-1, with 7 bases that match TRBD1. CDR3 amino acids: CSAREGAGTEAFF. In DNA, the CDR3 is TGCAGTGCTAGGGAGGGGGCGGGCACTGAAGCTTTCTTT.